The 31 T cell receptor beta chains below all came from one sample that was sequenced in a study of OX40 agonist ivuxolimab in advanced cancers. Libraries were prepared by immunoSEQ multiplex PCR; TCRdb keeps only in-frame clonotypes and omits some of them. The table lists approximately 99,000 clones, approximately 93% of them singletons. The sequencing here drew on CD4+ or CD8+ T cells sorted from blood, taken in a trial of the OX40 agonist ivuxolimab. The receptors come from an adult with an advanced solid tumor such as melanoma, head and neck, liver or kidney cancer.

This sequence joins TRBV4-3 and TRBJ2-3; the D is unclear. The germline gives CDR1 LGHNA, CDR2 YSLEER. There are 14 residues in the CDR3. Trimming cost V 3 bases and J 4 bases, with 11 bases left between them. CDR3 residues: CASSQDPPPDTQYF. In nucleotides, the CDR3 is TGCGCCAGCAGCCAGGACCCCCCCCCAGATACGCAGTATTTT.

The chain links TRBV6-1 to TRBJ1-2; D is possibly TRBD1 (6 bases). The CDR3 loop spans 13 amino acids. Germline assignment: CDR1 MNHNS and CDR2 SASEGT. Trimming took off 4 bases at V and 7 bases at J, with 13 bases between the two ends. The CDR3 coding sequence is TGTGCCAGCAGTGCCTTAACAGGGCTTGGCTACACCTTC. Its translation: CASSALTGLGYTF.

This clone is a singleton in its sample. The CDR3 protein is CASSYSGTAIKEKLFF. Written as DNA, the CDR3 is TGTGCCAGCAGTTACTCGGGGACAGCAATAAAAGAAAAACTGTTTTTT. The chain joins TRBV6-6 to TRBJ1-4, with TRBD1 identical over 7 bases. Germline V gene sequence: CDR1 MNHNY, CDR2 SVGAGI (reference sequence). CDR3 length equals 16 residues. Losses at the gene ends were 0 bases for V and 8 bases for J; bases not matched to a gene: 9.

Written as DNA, the CDR3 is TGTGCCAGCAGCCAACAGGAGGCCGAGCAGTACTTC. Protein: CASSQQEAEQYF. V gene TRBV7-9 combines with J gene TRBJ2-7; either TRBD1 or TRBD2 may fit D (5 bases each). The CDR3 consists of 12 residues. Per germline, CDR1 SEHNR and CDR2 FQNEAQ (reference sequence). The V end was cut by 5 bases, the J end by 6 bases, with 11 bases between. Full variable domain (remainder filled in from reference TRBV7-9 and TRBJ2-7): DTGVSQNPRHKITKRGQNVTFRCDPISEHNRLYWYRQTLGQGPEFLTYFQNEAQLEKSRLLSDRFSAERPKGSFSTLEIQRTEQGDSAMYLCASSQQEAEQYFGPGTRLTVT.

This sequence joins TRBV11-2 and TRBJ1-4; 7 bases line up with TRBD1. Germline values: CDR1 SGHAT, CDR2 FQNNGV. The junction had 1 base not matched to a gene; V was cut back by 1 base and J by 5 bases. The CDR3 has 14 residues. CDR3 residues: CASSLARGNEKLFF. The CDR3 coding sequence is TGTGCCAGCAGCTTAGCCAGGGGGAATGAAAAACTGTTTTTT.

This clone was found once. The CDR3 sequence: CSVGELNEKLFF. DNA of the CDR3: TGCAGCGTAGGGGAACTTAATGAAAAACTGTTTTTT. The chain couples TRBV29-1 to TRBJ1-4, with D perhaps matching TRBD1 (5 bases). The CDR3 extends over 12 amino acids. The germline V and J ends were trimmed by 6 bases and 4 bases, with 9 bases remaining between them. Germline CDR1 is SQVTM and CDR2 is ANQGSEA. Full variable domain (missing parts from reference TRBV29-1 and TRBJ1-4): SAVISQKPSRDICQRGTSLTIQCQVDSQVTMMFWYRQQPGQSLTLIATANQGSEATYESGFVIDKFPISRPNLTFSTLTVSNMSPEDSSIYLCSVGELNEKLFFGSGTQLSVL.

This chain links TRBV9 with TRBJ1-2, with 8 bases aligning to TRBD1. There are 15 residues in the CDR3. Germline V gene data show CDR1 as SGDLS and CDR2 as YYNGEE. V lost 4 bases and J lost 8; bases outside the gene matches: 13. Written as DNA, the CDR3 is TGTGCCAGCAGCTACGGACAGGGACGGTTTTACGGCTACACCTTC. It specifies CASSYGQGRFYGYTF.

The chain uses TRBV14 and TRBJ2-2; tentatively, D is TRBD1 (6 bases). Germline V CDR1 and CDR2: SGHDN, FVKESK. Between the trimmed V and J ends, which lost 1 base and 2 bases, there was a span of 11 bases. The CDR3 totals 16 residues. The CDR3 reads CASSQVSGHNTGELFF. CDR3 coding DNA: TGTGCCAGCAGCCAAGTGTCGGGACACAACACCGGGGAGCTGTTTTTT.

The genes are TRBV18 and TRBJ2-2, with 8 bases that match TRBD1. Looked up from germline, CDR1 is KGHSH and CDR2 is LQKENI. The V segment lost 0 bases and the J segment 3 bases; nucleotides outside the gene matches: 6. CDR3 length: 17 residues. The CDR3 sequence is CASSPPRQGLDTGELFF. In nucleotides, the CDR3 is TGTGCCAGCTCACCACCGCGACAGGGGCTGGACACCGGGGAGCTGTTTTTT.

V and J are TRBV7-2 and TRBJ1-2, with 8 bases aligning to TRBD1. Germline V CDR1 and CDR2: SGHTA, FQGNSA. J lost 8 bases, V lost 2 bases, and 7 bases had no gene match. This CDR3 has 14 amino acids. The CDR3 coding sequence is TGTGCCAGCAGCTTAAAAGGGACAGGCCAGGGCTACACCTTC. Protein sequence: CASSLKGTGQGYTF.

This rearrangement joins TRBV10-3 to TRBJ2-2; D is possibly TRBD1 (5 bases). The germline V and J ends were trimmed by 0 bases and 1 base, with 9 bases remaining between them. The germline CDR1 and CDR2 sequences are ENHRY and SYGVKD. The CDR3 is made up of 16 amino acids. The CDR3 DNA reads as TGTGCCATCAGTGAGTCAGAAGGGGTGAACACCGGGGAGCTGTTTTTT. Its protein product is CAISESEGVNTGELFF.

CDR3 sequence (DNA): TGTGCCAGCAGCCCCAAAGGGGGATTCCTCGATTACGAGCAGTACTTC. Its protein product is CASSPKGGFLDYEQYF. The chain couples TRBV11-2 to TRBJ2-7; D may be TRBD1 (6 bases). Germline assignment: CDR1 SGHAT and CDR2 FQNNGV. The CDR3 consists of 16 residues. Trimming shortened V by 5 bases and J by 4 bases, and 21 bases separated the two germline ends.

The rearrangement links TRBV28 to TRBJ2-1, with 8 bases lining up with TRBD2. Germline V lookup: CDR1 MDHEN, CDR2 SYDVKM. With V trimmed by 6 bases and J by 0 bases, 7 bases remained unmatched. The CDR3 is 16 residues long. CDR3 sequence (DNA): TGTGCCAGCAGAATAGCGGGAAGGAGCTCCTACAATGAGCAGTTCTTC. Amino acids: CASRIAGRSSYNEQFF.

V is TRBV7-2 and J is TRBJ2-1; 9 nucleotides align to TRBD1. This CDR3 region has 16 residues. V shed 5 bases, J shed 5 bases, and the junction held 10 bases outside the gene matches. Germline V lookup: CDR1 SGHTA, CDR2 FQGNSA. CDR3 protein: CASSQHGTGINNEQFF. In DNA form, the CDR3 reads TGTGCCAGCAGCCAACATGGGACAGGGATCAACAATGAGCAGTTCTTC.

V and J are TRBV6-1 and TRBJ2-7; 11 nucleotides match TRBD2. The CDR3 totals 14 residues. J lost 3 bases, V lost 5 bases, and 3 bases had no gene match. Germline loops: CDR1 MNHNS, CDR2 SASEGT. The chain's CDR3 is CASSSGTSGYEQYF. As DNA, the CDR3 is TGTGCCAGCAGTTCCGGGACTAGCGGCTACGAGCAGTACTTC.

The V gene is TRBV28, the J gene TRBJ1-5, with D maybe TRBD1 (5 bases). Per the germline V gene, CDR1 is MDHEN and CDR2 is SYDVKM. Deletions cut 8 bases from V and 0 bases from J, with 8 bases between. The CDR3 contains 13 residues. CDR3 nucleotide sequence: TGTGCCAGCTGGACATTTAGCAATCAGCCCCAGCATTTT. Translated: CASWTFSNQPQHF.

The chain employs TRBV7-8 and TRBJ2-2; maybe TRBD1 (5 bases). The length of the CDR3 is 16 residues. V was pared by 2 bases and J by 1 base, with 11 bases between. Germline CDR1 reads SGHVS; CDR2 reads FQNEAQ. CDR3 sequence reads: CASSLSRRENTGELFF. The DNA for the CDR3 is TGTGCCAGCAGCTTATCCCGCAGGGAGAACACCGGGGAGCTGTTTTTT.

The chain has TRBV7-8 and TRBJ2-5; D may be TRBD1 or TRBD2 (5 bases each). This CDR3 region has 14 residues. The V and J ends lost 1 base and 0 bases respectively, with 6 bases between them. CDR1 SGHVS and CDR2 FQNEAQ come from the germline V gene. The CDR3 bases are TGTGCCAGCAGCTTAGGGGACCACCAAGAGACCCAGTACTTC. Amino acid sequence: CASSLGDHQETQYF. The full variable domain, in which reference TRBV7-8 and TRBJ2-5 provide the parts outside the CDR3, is GAGVSQSPRYKVAKRGQDVALRCDPISGHVSLFWYQQALGQGPEFLTYFQNEAQLDKSGLPSDRFFAERPEGSVSTLKIQRTQQEDSAVYLCASSLGDHQETQYFGPGTRLLVL.

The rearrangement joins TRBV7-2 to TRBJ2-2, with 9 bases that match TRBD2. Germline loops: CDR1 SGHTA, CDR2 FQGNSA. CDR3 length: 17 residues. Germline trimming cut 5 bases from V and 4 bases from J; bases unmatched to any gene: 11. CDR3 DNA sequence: TGTGCCAGCAGCCCTAACGGGCGGGGGGGAGGCACCGGGGAGCTGTTTTTT. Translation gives CASSPNGRGGGTGELFF.

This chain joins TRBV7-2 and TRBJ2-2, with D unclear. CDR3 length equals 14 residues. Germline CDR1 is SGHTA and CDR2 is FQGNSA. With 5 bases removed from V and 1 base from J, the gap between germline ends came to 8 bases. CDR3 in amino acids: CASSPQRNTGELFF. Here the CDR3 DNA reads TGTGCCAGCAGCCCACAGAGGAACACCGGGGAGCTGTTTTTT.

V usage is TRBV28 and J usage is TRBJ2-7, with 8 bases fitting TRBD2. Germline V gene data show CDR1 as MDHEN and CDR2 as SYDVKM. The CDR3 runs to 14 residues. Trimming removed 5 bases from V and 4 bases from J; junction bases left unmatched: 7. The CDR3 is CASSTTSGRYEQYF. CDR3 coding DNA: TGTGCCAGCAGTACCACTAGCGGACGTTACGAGCAGTACTTC.

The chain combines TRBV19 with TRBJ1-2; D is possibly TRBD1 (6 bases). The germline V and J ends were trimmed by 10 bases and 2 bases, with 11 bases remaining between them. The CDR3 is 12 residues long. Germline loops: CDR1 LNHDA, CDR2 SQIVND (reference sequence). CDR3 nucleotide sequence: TGTGCCACCCAAGACAGGAACTATGGCTACACCTTC. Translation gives CATQDRNYGYTF.

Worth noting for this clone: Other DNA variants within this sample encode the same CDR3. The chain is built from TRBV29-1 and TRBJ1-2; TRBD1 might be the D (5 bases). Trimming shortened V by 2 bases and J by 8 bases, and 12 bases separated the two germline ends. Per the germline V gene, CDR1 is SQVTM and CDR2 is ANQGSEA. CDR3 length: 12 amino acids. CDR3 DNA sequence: TGCAGCGTTGAACCCGACAGAGGCGGCTACACCTTC. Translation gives CSVEPDRGGYTF.

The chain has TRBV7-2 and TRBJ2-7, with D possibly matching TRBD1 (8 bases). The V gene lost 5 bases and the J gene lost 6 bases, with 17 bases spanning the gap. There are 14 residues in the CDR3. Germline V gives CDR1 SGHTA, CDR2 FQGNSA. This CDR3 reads CASSRATGEGEQYF. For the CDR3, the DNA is TGTGCCAGCAGCCGAGCGACAGGGGAGGGCGAGCAGTACTTC.

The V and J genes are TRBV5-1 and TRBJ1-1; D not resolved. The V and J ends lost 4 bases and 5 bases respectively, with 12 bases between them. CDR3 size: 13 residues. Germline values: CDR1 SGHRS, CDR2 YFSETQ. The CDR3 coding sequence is TGCGCCAGCAGCGGCCCTGGGCTGACTGAAGCTTTCTTT. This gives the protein CASSGPGLTEAFF.

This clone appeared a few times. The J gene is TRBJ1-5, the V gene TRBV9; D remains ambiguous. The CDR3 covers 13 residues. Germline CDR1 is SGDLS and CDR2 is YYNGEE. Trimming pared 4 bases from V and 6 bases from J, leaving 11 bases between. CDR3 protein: CASSPWPGQPQHF. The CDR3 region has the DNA TGTGCCAGCAGCCCCTGGCCGGGTCAGCCCCAGCATTTT.

The CDR3: CAIMASAQETQYF. CDR3 coding DNA: TGTGCCATCATGGCTAGCGCGCAAGAGACCCAGTACTTC. The V gene is TRBV10-3, the J gene TRBJ2-5; D is possibly TRBD2 (6 bases). V dropped 7 bases and J dropped 2 bases, with 11 bases sitting between them. From germline, CDR1 is ENHRY and CDR2 SYGVKD. The CDR3 is 13 amino acids.

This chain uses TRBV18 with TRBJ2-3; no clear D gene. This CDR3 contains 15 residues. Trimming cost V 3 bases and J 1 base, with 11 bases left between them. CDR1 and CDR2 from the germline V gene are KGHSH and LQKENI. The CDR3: CASSPSTDGTDTQYF. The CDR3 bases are TGTGCCAGCTCACCCTCAACCGATGGCACAGATACGCAGTATTTT.

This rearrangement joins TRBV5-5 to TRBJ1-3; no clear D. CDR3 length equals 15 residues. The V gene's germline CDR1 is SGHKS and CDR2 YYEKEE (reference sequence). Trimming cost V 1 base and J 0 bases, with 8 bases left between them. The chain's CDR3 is CASSLLDTSGNTIYF. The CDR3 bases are TGTGCCAGCAGCTTGTTAGACACCTCTGGAAACACCATATATTTT.

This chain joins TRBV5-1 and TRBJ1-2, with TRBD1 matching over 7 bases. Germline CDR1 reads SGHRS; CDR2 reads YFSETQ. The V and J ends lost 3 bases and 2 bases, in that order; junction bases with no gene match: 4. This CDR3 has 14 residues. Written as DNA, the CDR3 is TGCGCCAGCAGCTCCGGACAGGCCAACTATGGCTACACCTTC. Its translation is CASSSGQANYGYTF.

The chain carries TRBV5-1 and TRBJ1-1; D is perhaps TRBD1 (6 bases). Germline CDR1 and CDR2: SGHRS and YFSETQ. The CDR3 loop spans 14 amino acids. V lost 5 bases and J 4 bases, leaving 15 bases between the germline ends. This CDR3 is CASRQQGGATEAFF. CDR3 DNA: TGCGCCAGCAGGCAACAGGGAGGGGCCACTGAAGCTTTCTTT.